This T cell receptor (beta chain) came from a study of cytomegalovirus exposure and HLA in healthy donors. CDR3 length: 13 amino acids. Per the germline V gene, CDR1 is MGHRA and CDR2 is YSYEKL. With 2 bases removed from V and 4 bases from J, the gap between germline ends came to 9 bases. Produced via immunoSEQ multiplex PCR; TCRdb's table is partial and in-frame only. In the table there are about 120,000 clones, roughly 89% of which are singletons. This clone was seen more than once but under ten times. Material: PBMCs. The origin of this receptor is a woman aged 18-30 years in good health and CMV-seronegative. The chain joins TRBV4-1 to TRBJ2-7; D gene ambiguous. This chain's CDR3 is CASSQRHLYEQYF. In nucleotides, the CDR3 is TGCGCCAGCAGCCAACGTCACCTATACGAGCAGTACTTC.